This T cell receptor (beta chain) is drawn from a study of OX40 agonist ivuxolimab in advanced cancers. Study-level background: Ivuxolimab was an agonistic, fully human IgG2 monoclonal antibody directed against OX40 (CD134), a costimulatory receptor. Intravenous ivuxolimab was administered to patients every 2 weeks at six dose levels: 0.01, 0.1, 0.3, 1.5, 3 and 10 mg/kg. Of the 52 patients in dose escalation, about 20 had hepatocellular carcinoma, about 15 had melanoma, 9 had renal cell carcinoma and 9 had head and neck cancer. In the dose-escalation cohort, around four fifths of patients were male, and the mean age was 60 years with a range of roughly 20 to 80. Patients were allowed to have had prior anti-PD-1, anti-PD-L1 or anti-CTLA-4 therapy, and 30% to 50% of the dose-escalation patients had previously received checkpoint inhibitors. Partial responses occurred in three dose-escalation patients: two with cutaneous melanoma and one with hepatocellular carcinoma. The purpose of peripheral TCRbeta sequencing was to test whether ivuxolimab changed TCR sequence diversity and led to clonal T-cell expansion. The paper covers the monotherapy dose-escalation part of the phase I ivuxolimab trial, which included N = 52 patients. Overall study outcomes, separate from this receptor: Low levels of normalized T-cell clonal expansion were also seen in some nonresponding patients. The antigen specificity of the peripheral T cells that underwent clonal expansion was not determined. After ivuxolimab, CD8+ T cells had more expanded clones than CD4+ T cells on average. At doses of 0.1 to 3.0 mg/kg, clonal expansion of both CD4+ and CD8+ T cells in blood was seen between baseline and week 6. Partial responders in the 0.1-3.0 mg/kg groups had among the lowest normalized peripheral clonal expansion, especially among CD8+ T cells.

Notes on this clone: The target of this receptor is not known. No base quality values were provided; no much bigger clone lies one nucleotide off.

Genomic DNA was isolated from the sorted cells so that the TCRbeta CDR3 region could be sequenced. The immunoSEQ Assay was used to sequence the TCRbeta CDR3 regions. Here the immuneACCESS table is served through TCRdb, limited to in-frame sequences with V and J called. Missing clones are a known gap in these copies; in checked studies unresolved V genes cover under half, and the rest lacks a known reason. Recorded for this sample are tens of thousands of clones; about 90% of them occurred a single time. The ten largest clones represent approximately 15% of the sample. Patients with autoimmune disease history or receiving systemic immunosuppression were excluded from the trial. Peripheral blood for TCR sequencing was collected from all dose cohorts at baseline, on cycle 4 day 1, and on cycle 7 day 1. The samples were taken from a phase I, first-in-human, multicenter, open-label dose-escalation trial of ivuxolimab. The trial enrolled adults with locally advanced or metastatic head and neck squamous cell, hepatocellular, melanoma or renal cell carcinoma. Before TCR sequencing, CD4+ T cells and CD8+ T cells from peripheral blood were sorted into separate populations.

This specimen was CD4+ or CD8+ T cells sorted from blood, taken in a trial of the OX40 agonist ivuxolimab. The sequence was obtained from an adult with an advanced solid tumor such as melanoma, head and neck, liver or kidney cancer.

This receptor carries the CDR3 CAWSFGGTPEAFF. The nucleotides read TGTGCCTGGAGCTTTGGGGGGACCCCTGAAGCTTTCTTT. The sequence is built from TRBV30 and TRBJ1-1; a tentative D match to TRBD1 spans 5 bases. V was cut back by 3 bases and J by 6 bases, leaving a gap of 14 bases between them. The CDR3 runs 13 amino acids, cysteine and phenylalanine included. Only CDR3 DNA remains: 39 bases, in frame from the first base. CDR1 and CDR2 (GTSNPN, SVGIG) derive from the germline V gene (reference sequence).